The clone carrying this TCR beta chain appeared a few times. Authors' data handling: Estimated nucleated cell counts came from reference gene primer amplification. This table comes from immunoSEQ multiplex PCR, and its TCRdb copy is limited to in-frame clones, with some not included. V, J and clone size reflect that table, while D and trimming were determined from the DNA. The table has 250,000 to 350,000 clones, approximately 84% seen once. This sample was taken from a study of blood T cell repertoires in COVID-19. Study-level information: Sites across the United States, Italy and Spain contributed samples from acute and convalescent COVID-19. Sample material is recorded as cDNA or gDNA derived from T cells, B-cell-depleted T cells, or PBMCs.

Per germline, CDR1 SGHTA and CDR2 FQGNSA. This CDR3 has 14 residues. The V end was cut by 10 bases, the J end by 1 base, with 16 bases between. This chain joins TRBV7-2 and TRBJ1-1; the D gene is possibly TRBD1 (6 bases). Material: peripheral blood. This TCR came from a person aged 65 to 79 with COVID-19, enrolled during active disease. CDR3 bases: TGTGCCACCTCTCCGGGGGGGGCGAACACTGAAGCTTTCTTT. Protein: CATSPGGANTEAFF.